The rows below give T cell receptor beta chains drawn from one sample of a study of blood T cell repertoires in COVID-19. Clones were read by immunoSEQ multiplex PCR, and TCRdb kept only the in-frame ones, dropping some. This table has fewer than 150,000 clones, 85% appearing once. The source material was peripheral blood. The receptors here all came from a human donor in a cohort sampled during active COVID-19. CDR3s include the opening cysteine and the closing phenylalanine or tryptophan. D genes are given only for firm matches. A row's size may be missing; if present it is once, few, many or a size class.

TRBJ2-7	.	TRBV29-1	.	CSVEDSPYEQYF	TGCAGCGTTGAGGACAGTCCCTACGAGCAGTACTTC
TRBJ2-7	.	TRBV29-1	.	CSAETTGLPNEQYF	TGCAGCGCTGAGACAACAGGCCTGCCGAACGAGCAGTACTTC
TRBJ2-7	.	TRBV7-2	.	CASSSRGGSYEQYF	TGTGCCAGCAGCTCCAGGGGAGGGTCCTACGAGCAGTACTTC
TRBJ1-1	.	TRBV6-5	.	CASSSGVPREAFF	TGTGCCAGCAGTTCGGGGGTTCCCCGCGAAGCTTTCTTT
TRBJ2-6	.	TRBV19	TRBD1	CASRRQGYGANVLTF	TGTGCCAGTAGGAGACAGGGGTACGGGGCCAACGTCCTGACTTTC
TRBJ1-5	.	TRBV5-1	TRBD1	CASSPTGAPQPQHF	TGCGCCAGCAGCCCCACAGGGGCCCCTCAGCCCCAGCATTTT
TRBJ1-1	.	TRBV29-1	.	CSVESGSEAFF	TGCAGCGTTGAATCGGGGTCTGAAGCTTTCTTT
TRBJ2-7	.	TRBV7-2	TRBD1	CASSWDRGIYEQYF	TGTGCCAGCAGCTGGGACAGGGGGATCTACGAGCAGTACTTC
TRBJ1-4	.	TRBV6-5	.	CASSYSRLPNEKLFF	TGTGCCAGCAGTTACTCGAGACTGCCGAATGAAAAACTGTTTTTT
TRBJ1-1	.	TRBV3-1/TRBV3-2	TRBD1	CASSQGQGTEAFF	TGTGCCAGCAGCCAAGGACAGGGGACTGAAGCTTTCTTT
TRBJ2-7	.	TRBV7-2	.	CASSPVHGGSYEQYF	TGTGCCAGCAGCCCGGTCCACGGAGGCTCCTACGAGCAGTACTTC
TRBJ1-2	.	TRBV3-1/TRBV3-2	TRBD1	CASSSRTGGDYTF	TGTGCCAGCAGCTCACGGACAGGGGGCGACTACACCTTC
TRBJ2-3	.	TRBV6-6	TRBD2	CASSYGTSGGTDTQYF	TGTGCCAGCAGTTACGGGACTAGCGGGGGGACAGATACGCAGTATTTT
TRBJ2-7	.	TRBV6-2/TRBV6-3	TRBD1	CASSWGQGETYEQYF	TGTGCCAGCAGCTGGGGGCAGGGGGAAACCTACGAGCAGTACTTC
TRBJ2-3	.	TRBV4-3	TRBD2	CASSQSSTSGGTDTQYF	TGCGCCAGCAGCCAGTCTTCGACTAGCGGGGGCACAGATACGCAGTATTTT
TRBJ1-5	.	TRBV6-6	.	CASSYSAGRDNQPQHF	TGTGCCAGCAGTTACTCGGCAGGGAGGGACAATCAGCCCCAGCATTTT
TRBJ1-1	.	TRBV6-6	.	CASSYSQGYTEAFF	TGTGCCAGCAGTTATTCCCAGGGTTACACTGAAGCTTTCTTT
TRBJ2-3	.	TRBV7-2	TRBD2	CASSLLPSGGVDTQYF	TGTGCCAGCAGCTTACTCCCTAGCGGGGGGGTTGATACGCAGTATTTT
TRBJ2-7	.	TRBV19	.	CASGGQDGGTYEQYF	TGTGCCAGCGGGGGGCAGGACGGAGGTACCTACGAGCAGTACTTC
TRBJ1-4	.	TRBV9	TRBD1	CASSPDRDQTNEKLFF	TGTGCCAGCAGCCCGGACAGGGATCAAACTAATGAAAAACTGTTTTTT
TRBJ2-4	.	TRBV2	TRBD2	CAAADEAGRGNIQYF	TGTGCCGCGGCGGACGAAGCGGGGAGGGGAAACATTCAGTACTTC
TRBJ2-7	.	TRBV11-2	TRBD1	CASSPRTGVHEQYF	TGTGCCAGCAGCCCTCGGACAGGGGTCCACGAGCAGTACTTC
TRBJ1-1	.	TRBV19	.	CASSRQTGEAFF	TGTGCCAGTAGTCGACAGACGGGTGAGGCTTTCTTT
TRBJ2-1	once	TRBV4-3	TRBD2	CASSQGRPSGAYNEQFF	TGCGCCAGCAGCCAAGGGAGGCCTAGCGGGGCCTACAATGAGCAGTTCTTC
TRBJ2-5	.	TRBV5-1	TRBD1	CASSFGTEETQYF	TGCGCCAGCAGTTTCGGGACAGAAGAGACCCAGTACTTC
TRBJ2-1	.	TRBV6-2/TRBV6-3	TRBD1	CASSQGQGSFEQFF	TGTGCCAGCAGCCAAGGACAGGGAAGCTTCGAGCAGTTCTTC
TRBJ2-3	.	TRBV7-9	TRBD2	CASSTLTSGGPIGTDTQYF	TGTGCCAGCAGCACCTTGACTAGCGGGGGCCCGATTGGCACAGATACGCAGTATTTT
TRBJ1-1	.	TRBV5-4	TRBD1	CASSTGGGQGLNTEAFF	TGTGCCAGCAGCACTGGTGGGGGACAGGGCCTGAACACTGAAGCTTTCTTT
TRBJ1-1	once	TRBV7-9	.	CASSLVRAEAFF	TGTGCCAGCAGCTTAGTCCGAGCTGAAGCTTTCTTT
TRBJ2-4	.	TRBV7-2	.	CASSFAGGRDIQYF	TGTGCCAGCAGCTTCGCCGGGGGGCGGGACATTCAGTACTTC
TRBJ1-2	.	TRBV7-2	.	CASSLRGSGYGYTF	TGTGCCAGCAGCTTGAGGGGGTCTGGCTATGGCTACACCTTC
TRBJ2-1	.	TRBV7-9	.	CASSLAGERVGEQFF	TGTGCCAGCAGCCTGGCAGGGGAGAGGGTAGGTGAGCAGTTCTTC
TRBJ2-4	.	TRBV3-1/TRBV3-2	TRBD1	CASSPRDRGAKNIQYF	TGTGCCAGCAGCCCTCGGGACAGGGGAGCCAAAAACATTCAGTACTTC
TRBJ1-5	.	TRBV6-1	.	CASSENRDQPQHF	TGTGCCAGCAGTGAGAACAGGGATCAGCCCCAGCATTTT